Only a few counts were recorded for the clone carrying this T cell receptor beta chain. The data stem from a study of blood T cells in healthy people across ages. V shed 0 bases, J shed 8 bases, and the junction held 9 bases outside the gene matches. Germline CDR1 DFQATT, CDR2 SNEGSKA (reference sequence). The CDR3 has 16 amino acids. Combining a sample-barcoded 5' primer with a J-beta primer mix, a second PCR ran for about 7 to 11 cycles. TCRdb re-derived calls from the 5' RACE reads in MiXCR, one entry per CDR3 protein. The table lists 1.5 million to 2 million distinct CDR3 sequences, roughly 52% of them singletons, with approximately 2.1% in the top ten.

The sample taken for sequencing was blood. This receptor was identified in a woman aged 40-49 years in good health. The V gene is TRBV20-1, the J gene TRBJ2-1, with 11 bases identical to TRBD2. CDR3 protein: CSARDRIAGGLHEQFF. CDR3 sequence (DNA): TGCAGTGCTAGAGACCGGATAGCGGGGGGGCTCCATGAGCAGTTCTTC.